The 2 T cell receptor beta chains presented below share a single source sample, sequenced in a study of OX40 agonist ivuxolimab in advanced cancers. The assay was immunoSEQ multiplex PCR, and TCRdb's table has in-frame clones only and misses some. The data contain about 94,000 clones, nearly 90% of them singletons. The specimen was CD4+ or CD8+ T cells sorted from blood, collected in a trial of the OX40 agonist ivuxolimab. These receptors were collected from an adult with an advanced solid tumor such as melanoma, head and neck, liver or kidney cancer.

This clone has only one observation. One junction end disagrees with the germline gene, perhaps due to a read error. This chain uses TRBV7-7 with TRBJ2-2; TRBD1 aligns across 9 bases. The CDR3 has 16 amino acids. The germline gives CDR1 SSHAT, CDR2 FNYEAQ (reference sequence). The CDR3 loop reads CASSLGDRANTGELFF. The CDR3 DNA is TGTGCTAGCAGCTTAGGGGACAGGGCGAACACCGGGGAGCTGTTTTTT.

The chain carries TRBV5-1 and TRBJ2-7, with D tentatively TRBD1 or TRBD2 (6 bases each). Germline V gene data show CDR1 as SGHRS and CDR2 as YFSETQ. The ends were cut back, 6 bases at V and 0 bases at J, with 16 bases in the middle. The CDR3 is 15 amino acids. For the CDR3, the DNA is TGCGCCAGCAACGCAAGGGGGGCCGACTCCTACGAGCAGTACTTC. Protein product: CASNARGADSYEQYF.